One sample yielded the 3 T cell receptor beta chains listed below, sequenced in a study of technical replicates of blood from a handful of donors. Data came from immunoSEQ multiplex PCR; TCRdb stores just in-frame clones and leaves some out. This table has around 76,000 clones, roughly 90% appearing once. Sequencing was performed on T cells isolated from PBMCs. These receptors originate from a human donor in good health.

CDR3 DNA: TGTGCCATCTATAGCAGCACCGGGGAGCTGTTTTTT. This codes for CAIYSSTGELFF. J is TRBJ2-2 and V is TRBV10-3; D is ambiguous. Germline assignment: CDR1 ENHRY and CDR2 SYGVKD. Trimming removed 8 bases from V and 4 bases from J, with 8 bases in between. CDR3 length: 12 residues.

This clone was seen a handful of times. The genes are TRBV28 and TRBJ1-2; D possibly corresponds to TRBD1 (5 bases). Germline loops: CDR1 MDHEN, CDR2 SYDVKM. V was trimmed by 1 base and J by 4 bases, leaving 13 bases between them. The CDR3 runs to 15 residues. As DNA, the CDR3 is TGTGCCAGCAGTTTATCTTTGGGGGGGAGCTATGGCTACACCTTC. Residues: CASSLSLGGSYGYTF.

This chain connects TRBV5-1 to TRBJ1-1, with 7 bases matching TRBD1. This CDR3 has 13 residues. The ends lost 5 bases at V and 5 bases at J; junction bases unmatched: 6. The germline gives CDR1 SGHRS, CDR2 YFSETQ. The CDR3 sequence: CASSSGGTTEAFF. CDR3 nucleotides: TGCGCCAGCAGTTCAGGGGGTACTACTGAAGCTTTCTTT.